This entry concerns a single T cell receptor beta chain. The repertoire was sequenced with immunoSEQ multiplex PCR; TCRdb's copy has only in-frame clones and lacks some. In the table there are around 79,000 clones, approximately 94% of which are singletons. This sample was taken from a study of technical replicates of blood from a few donors. Germline CDR1 is MDHEN and CDR2 is SYDVKM. Unmatched junction bases numbered 16, after V lost 6 bases and J lost 0 bases. CDR3 length: 21 residues. This chain connects TRBV28 to TRBJ2-1; 14 bases agree with TRBD2. Sequenced sample: T cells isolated from PBMCs. This clonotype was sampled from a human donor in good health. This CDR3 is CASSHLLTSGREAHSYNEQFF. The CDR3, as DNA: TGTGCCAGCAGCCATCTTTTGACTAGCGGGAGGGAGGCCCACTCCTACAATGAGCAGTTCTTC.